This entry describes one TCR beta chain. This CDR3 comprises 16 residues. Trimming cost V 5 bases and J 10 bases, with 26 bases left between them. The germline CDR1 and CDR2 sequences are KGHSY and FQNENV. This sample is drawn from a study of identifying expanded T cells in peripheral blood. Sequencing used immunoSEQ multiplex PCR; TCRdb keeps in-frame clones, though not all of them. This sample has some 90,000 clones; around 88% occur once, and the top ten carry roughly 5.3%. Sequencing used blood. The TCR comes from a person aged 18 to 70 in good health. This rearrangement joins TRBV16 to TRBJ1-1; D is undetermined. The CDR3 region is CASSSRQASNTDGAFF. CDR3 DNA sequence: TGTGCCAGCAGCAGCCGCCAGGCCTCGAACACTGATGGAGCTTTCTTT.